One and the same sample provided the 18 T cell receptor beta chains below, sequenced in a study of blood T cell repertoires in COVID-19. The table came from immunoSEQ multiplex PCR; TCRdb's copy has only in-frame clones and leaves some out. The sample holds approximately 170,000 clones, 80% to 90% seen once. The material sequenced was peripheral blood. These receptors were taken from a man aged 18 to 29 who had recovered from COVID-19.

The chain links TRBV19 to TRBJ1-3; weak D call: TRBD1 (5 bases). V was trimmed by 6 bases and J by 0 bases, leaving 27 bases between them. The CDR3 is 20 residues long. Per germline, CDR1 LNHDA and CDR2 SQIVND (reference sequence). The CDR3 DNA follows: TGTGCCAGTAGGAACCAATTCGGTGGGGCCGCGGTCAGCTCTGGAAACACCATATATTTT. It translates to CASRNQFGGAAVSSGNTIYF.

V and J are TRBV19 and TRBJ2-5; TRBD1 matches at 8 bases. The CDR3 spans 14 residues. Germline-derived CDR1 and CDR2 are LNHDA and SQIVND (reference sequence). V lost 5 bases to trimming and J lost 4 bases; unmatched junction nucleotides: 6. The chain's CDR3 is CASSVSGGRETQYF. CDR3 sequence (DNA): TGTGCCAGTAGTGTCTCAGGGGGCCGAGAGACCCAGTACTTC.

The chain couples TRBV5-5 to TRBJ2-3; 8 bases align to TRBD1. This CDR3 spans 16 amino acids. Germline V gives CDR1 SGHKS, CDR2 YYEKEE (reference sequence). J lost 3 bases, V lost 3 bases, and 9 bases had no gene match. The CDR3 sequence is CASSSGQGGQTDTQYF. CDR3 coding DNA: TGTGCCAGCAGCTCCGGACAGGGAGGTCAAACAGATACGCAGTATTTT. Based on the CDR3 plus reference TRBV5-5 and TRBJ2-3, the full variable domain is DAGVTQSPTHLIKTRGQQVTLRCSPISGHKSVSWYQQVLGQGPQFIFQYYEKEERGRGNFPDRFSARQFPNYSSELNVNALLLGDSALYLCASSSGQGGQTDTQYFGPGTRLTVL.

This clone was recorded once. The V call is TRBV6-1, the J call TRBJ2-3; 10 nucleotides match TRBD2. This CDR3 is 16 amino acids long. V shed 1 base and J 1 base; nucleotides not matched to a gene: 2. Germline V CDR1 and CDR2: MNHNS, SASEGT. The CDR3 region has the DNA TGTGCCAGCAGTGAAGTTCTAGCGGGGGGCACAGATACGCAGTATTTT. It yields the protein CASSEVLAGGTDTQYF.

The count of this clone is one. The J gene is TRBJ1-4, the V gene TRBV2; the D gene is possibly TRBD1 (5 bases). CDR1 is SNHLY and CDR2 is FYNNEI in the germline V gene. This CDR3 region has 15 residues. Trimming stripped 5 bases from V and 8 bases from J, with 18 bases between. CDR3 DNA sequence: TGTGCCAGCAGTACTCCGACAGCCCAGCGCGAAAAACTGTTTTTT. Its protein is CASSTPTAQREKLFF.

Worth noting for this clone: Mismatch with germline at one junction end may stem from a read error. The chain uses TRBV7-7 and TRBJ2-3, with 9 bases identical to TRBD1. Germline CDR1 reads SSHAT; CDR2 reads FNYEAQ (reference sequence). CDR3 length: 13 residues. The CDR3 DNA sequence: TGTGCTAGCAGCCGGACAGGGGCAGATACGCAGTATTTT. Protein product: CASSRTGADTQYF.

The CDR3 loop is CASKPTGRFSSIGTQYF. CDR3 sequence (DNA): TGTGCCAGTAAGCCCACAGGGAGATTTTCTAGCATTGGTACGCAGTATTTT. The gene calls are TRBV19 and TRBJ2-3, with D possibly TRBD1 on 6 matching bases. V was cut by 7 bases and J by 8 bases, with 28 bases left in between. Germline V CDR1 and CDR2: LNHDA, SQIVND (reference sequence). This CDR3 is built from 17 residues.

Only one count was recorded for this clone. This chain joins TRBV7-2 and TRBJ2-2, with TRBD2 matching 11 bases. This CDR3 region has 17 residues. Germline V lookup: CDR1 SGHTA, CDR2 FQGNSA. Trimming removed 2 bases from V and 6 bases from J; junction bases left unmatched: 8. The CDR3 region is CASSLTSGRSFAGELFF. Here the CDR3 DNA reads TGTGCCAGCAGCTTAACTAGCGGGAGAAGTTTCGCCGGGGAGCTGTTTTTT.

The V and J genes are TRBV9 and TRBJ1-1; the D is unclear. Germline V gene lookup returns CDR1 SGDLS and CDR2 YYNGEE. CDR3 length equals 14 residues. Trimming took off 0 bases at V and 4 bases at J, with 10 bases between the two ends. Here the CDR3 DNA reads TGTGCCAGCAGCGTAGGTGGTTTCGGCACTGAAGCTTTCTTT. Translation: CASSVGGFGTEAFF.

V usage is TRBV11-2 and J usage is TRBJ2-2, with 14 bases identical to TRBD2. The trim removed 8 bases at V and 8 bases at J, leaving 10 bases unmatched. The CDR3 runs to 16 residues. Germline V gene sequence: CDR1 SGHAT, CDR2 FQNNGV. This CDR3 reads CASGPGTSGRSGELFF. DNA of the CDR3: TGTGCCAGCGGGCCGGGGACTAGCGGGAGATCGGGGGAGCTGTTTTTT.

This rearrangement joins TRBV9 to TRBJ2-1; 7 nucleotides align to TRBD1. The germline V gene encodes CDR1 SGDLS and CDR2 YYNGEE. Trimming removed 3 bases from V and 6 bases from J; junction bases left unmatched: 3. The CDR3 loop spans 13 amino acids. The CDR3 reads CASSAGQTNEQFF. The CDR3 nucleotides are TGTGCCAGCAGCGCGGGACAGACCAATGAGCAGTTCTTC.

V usage is TRBV14 and J usage is TRBJ2-1; 11 bases align to TRBD2. The germline CDR1 and CDR2 sequences are SGHDN and FVKESK. The CDR3 extends over 15 amino acids. V was clipped by 5 bases and J by 9 bases; unmatched bases: 9. CDR3: CASSSTSGGVGEQFF. CDR3 sequence (DNA): TGTGCCAGCAGCTCAACTAGCGGGGGAGTCGGTGAGCAGTTCTTC.

V gene TRBV2 combines with J gene TRBJ1-1; the D gene is possibly TRBD1 (5 bases). The CDR3 length is 11 residues. Germline V gene sequence: CDR1 SNHLY, CDR2 FYNNEI. Written as DNA, the CDR3 is TGTGCGGGTCAGGGGAACACTGAAGCTTTCTTT. Its translation is CAGQGNTEAFF.

The chain joins TRBV7-2 to TRBJ2-5; D is unclear. The CDR3 spans 14 residues. From germline, CDR1 is SGHTA and CDR2 FQGNSA. V shed 2 bases and J shed 2 bases, with 9 bases lying between them. CDR3 residues: CASSLTSFQETQYF. In DNA, the CDR3 is TGTGCCAGCAGCTTAACGAGCTTTCAAGAGACCCAGTACTTC.

This clone came up once. This rearrangement joins TRBV28 to TRBJ1-2; no definite D call. Germline lookup yields CDR1 MDHEN and CDR2 SYDVKM. V shed 1 base and J shed 5 bases, with 2 bases lying between them. The CDR3 spans 11 residues. The CDR3 DNA reads as TGTGCCAGCAGTTTATCATATGGCTACACCTTC. Its protein product is CASSLSYGYTF.

The V gene is TRBV27, the J gene TRBJ1-1, with D perhaps matching TRBD1 (6 bases). The CDR3 length is 15 residues. V lost 0 bases and J lost 6, with 14 bases in between. Looked up from germline, CDR1 is MNHEY and CDR2 is SMNVEV (reference sequence). The CDR3, as DNA: TGTGCCAGCAGTTTATCTGCGGGGGCCCGGGCTGAAGCTTTCTTT. This gives the protein CASSLSAGARAEAFF.

The chain has TRBV19 and TRBJ2-3; TRBD2 matches at 11 bases. With 4 bases clipped from V and 0 bases from J, the junction kept 0 bases outside the gene matches. The CDR3 is 15 residues long. The germline gives CDR1 LNHDA, CDR2 SQIVND (reference sequence). The CDR3 DNA reads as TGTGCCAGTAGTAGACTAGCGGGAAGCACAGATACGCAGTATTTT. Translating it yields CASSRLAGSTDTQYF.

Only one count was recorded for this clone. The V call is TRBV27, the J call TRBJ2-5, with D perhaps matching TRBD1 (6 bases). The CDR3 covers 15 residues. The V end lost 5 bases, the J end lost 0 bases, and 13 bases lay between the germline ends. Germline CDR1 reads MNHEY; CDR2 reads SMNVEV (reference sequence). In DNA, the CDR3 is TGTGCCAGCAGTCAACAGGGTACGAACCAAGAGACCCAGTACTTC. It codes for CASSQQGTNQETQYF.